The 26 T cell receptor beta chains below all came from one sample that was sequenced in a study of human T cells and chemical hapten exposure. Using its own MiXCR run on the 5' RACE reads, TCRdb lists one record per CDR3 protein. The data contain 150,000 or so distinct CDR3 sequences, 3.5% to 5% of them singletons. Total RNA was isolated from whole blood that had not been fractionated. These receptors all stem from a female donor in good health.

This clonotype was recorded at least ten times. J is TRBJ1-4 and V is TRBV2; weak D call: TRBD1 (6 bases). V was shortened by 2 bases and J by 6 bases, with 7 bases between the two germline ends. Germline V gene data show CDR1 as SNHLY and CDR2 as FYNNEI. This CDR3 is built from 13 residues. This CDR3 reads CASSEYRDEKLFF. The CDR3 nucleotides are TGTGCCAGCAGTGAATACAGGGATGAAAAACTGTTTTTT.

This clonotype was picked up many times. J is TRBJ2-7 and V is TRBV29-1; D perhaps matches TRBD1 (6 bases). V lost 6 bases and J lost 1, with 10 bases in between. CDR3 length: 12 residues. Germline V CDR1 and CDR2: SQVTM, ANQGSEA. CDR3 sequence (DNA): TGCAGCGTGGGGGCCTTTTCCTACGAGCAGTACTTC. It encodes CSVGAFSYEQYF.

This clonotype occurred many times. The V and J genes are TRBV20-1 and TRBJ2-4, with no clear D. Germline V gene sequence: CDR1 DFQATT, CDR2 SNEGSKA (reference sequence). This CDR3 contains 13 residues. Trimming stripped 5 bases from V and 8 bases from J, with 16 bases between. The CDR3 spells CSAAITGVDIQYF. For the CDR3, the DNA is TGCAGTGCTGCAATAACTGGGGTAGACATTCAGTACTTC.

This clonotype was observed many times. The genes are TRBV9 and TRBJ2-3; no definite D call. The CDR3 contains 13 residues. Germline V gives CDR1 SGDLS, CDR2 YYNGEE. V lost 0 bases and J 5 bases, leaving 7 bases between the germline ends. The CDR3 region has the DNA TGTGCCAGCAGCGTAGAGAGTTTAGATACGCAGTATTTT. Amino acid sequence: CASSVESLDTQYF. The variable domain in full, with the rest retrieved from reference TRBV9 and TRBJ2-3, is DSGVTQTPKHLITATGQRVTLRCSPRSGDLSVYWYQQSLDQGLQFLIQYYNGEERAKGNILERFSAQQFPDLHSELNLSSLELGDSALYFCASSVESLDTQYFGPGTRLTVL.

In the case of this clonotype: With a much larger clone just one base away, this may be a read error. CDR3 region: CASSQVSQYNTEAFF. As DNA, the CDR3 is TGCGCCAGCAGCCAAGTTTCGCAGTATAACACTGAAGCTTTCTTT. The genes are TRBV4-3 and TRBJ1-1; no firm D call. V was clipped by 1 base and J by 2 bases, with 11 bases between them. The CDR3 runs 15 residues. The germline V gene encodes CDR1 LGHNA and CDR2 YSLEER.

This clonotype was counted between two and nine times. V usage is TRBV29-1 and J usage is TRBJ2-7; D ambiguous. Germline assignment: CDR1 SQVTM and CDR2 ANQGSEA. The CDR3 spans 13 residues. The V gene lost 5 bases and the J gene lost 5 bases, with 16 bases spanning the gap. CDR3 sequence (DNA): TGCAGCGTTTGGAAGGGATCCCCCGACGAGCAGTACTTC. It specifies CSVWKGSPDEQYF.

This clonotype was recorded at least ten times. CDR3 sequence (DNA): TGTGCCACCAGTGGCGCGGGGCTTCATGAGCAGTTCTTC. This encodes CATSGAGLHEQFF. The chain combines TRBV24-1 with TRBJ2-1; the D gene is possibly TRBD2 (6 bases). This CDR3 comprises 13 residues. V lost 5 bases and J 8 bases, leaving 12 bases between the germline ends. Germline CDR1 and CDR2: KGHDR and SFDVKD.

This clonotype occurred many times. The rearrangement uses TRBV5-1 and TRBJ2-1; D is ambiguous. Germline values: CDR1 SGHRS, CDR2 YFSETQ. This CDR3 region has 16 residues. Trimming pared 3 bases from V and 0 bases from J, leaving 13 bases between. CDR3: CASSSKQISSYNEQFF. The CDR3 DNA follows: TGCGCCAGCAGCTCAAAACAGATAAGCTCCTACAATGAGCAGTTCTTC.

This clonotype was picked up many times. The chain joins TRBV15 to TRBJ1-5; D unresolved. V was trimmed by 2 bases and J by 0 bases, leaving 14 bases between them. The germline CDR1 and CDR2 sequences are LNHNV and YYDKDF (reference sequence). CDR3 size: 17 residues. The CDR3 region has the DNA TGTGCCACCAGCAGACGGGCGGCTACTAATAGCAATCAGCCCCAGCATTTT. Amino acid sequence: CATSRRAATNSNQPQHF.

This clonotype was observed many times. J is TRBJ2-7 and V is TRBV6-2 or TRBV6-3; D is uncertain. The CDR3 extends over 13 amino acids. Germline values: CDR1 MNHEY, CDR2 SVGEGT. Trimming took off 0 bases at V and 0 bases at J, with 3 bases between the two ends. The CDR3 here is CASSYSGSYEQYF. DNA of the CDR3: TGTGCCAGCAGTTACTCGGGCTCCTACGAGCAGTACTTC.

This clonotype showed up just a few times. The chain combines TRBV6-2 or TRBV6-3 with TRBJ1-1; 7 positions match TRBD1. Unmatched junction bases numbered 9, after V lost 2 bases and J lost 0 bases. This CDR3 has 17 residues. Germline V CDR1 and CDR2: MNHEY, SVGEGT. DNA of the CDR3: TGTGCCAGCAGTTACCAGCAGGGGGGCACACTGAACACTGAAGCTTTCTTT. Amino acids: CASSYQQGGTLNTEAFF.

This clonotype was observed many times. The chain is built from TRBV20-1 and TRBJ2-1; 7 bases are a match to TRBD1. Germline V lookup: CDR1 DFQATT, CDR2 SNEGSKA (reference sequence). V shed 6 bases and J 6 bases; nucleotides not matched to a gene: 5. CDR3 length equals 12 residues. DNA of the CDR3: TGCAGTGCACCGGGACAGATCAATGAGCAGTTCTTC. It specifies CSAPGQINEQFF.

This clonotype was counted many times. The V gene is TRBV14, the J gene TRBJ1-3; tentative D call: TRBD1 (5 bases). The CDR3 sequence is 18 residues long. V lost 1 base and J 3 bases, leaving 19 bases between the germline ends. Looked up from germline, CDR1 is SGHDN and CDR2 is FVKESK. For the CDR3, the DNA is TGTGCCAGCAGCCAAGCTCCGGGAACAGGACTCGGTGGAAACACCATATATTTT. This codes for CASSQAPGTGLGGNTIYF.

At least ten counts were recorded for this clonotype. The chain joins TRBV19 to TRBJ2-1; D ambiguous. Germline CDR1 LNHDA, CDR2 SQIVND (reference sequence). The CDR3 runs to 13 residues. Deletions cut 3 bases from V and 6 bases from J, with 9 bases between. As DNA, the CDR3 is TGTGCCAGTAGTATTGGGCAGATCAATGAGCAGTTCTTC. Amino acids: CASSIGQINEQFF.

In its sample, this clonotype was seen many times. The chain employs TRBV5-1 and TRBJ1-1; 7 bases map to TRBD1. With 4 bases clipped from V and 4 bases from J, the junction kept 7 bases outside the gene matches. The CDR3 totals 14 residues. CDR1 and CDR2 (germline): SGHRS, YFSETQ. CDR3 sequence reads: CASSVQGLLTEAFF. CDR3 in DNA: TGCGCCAGCAGCGTACAGGGGCTTCTCACTGAAGCTTTCTTT.

At least ten counts were recorded for this clonotype. The rearrangement joins TRBV20-1 to TRBJ1-5; D is ambiguous. Trimming took 3 bases from V and 2 from J, leaving 14 bases between them. This CDR3 contains 15 residues. CDR1 is DFQATT, CDR2 SNEGSKA, per germline (reference sequence). CDR3 amino acids: CSASSKVRGNQPQHF. The CDR3 DNA reads as TGCAGTGCTAGTAGCAAGGTCCGGGGCAATCAGCCCCAGCATTTT.

This clonotype was recorded many times. The chain uses TRBV2 and TRBJ2-3, with D maybe TRBD2 (6 bases). Trimming left V 4 bases short and J 2 bases short, with 22 bases between. CDR3 size: 18 residues. Germline values: CDR1 SNHLY, CDR2 FYNNEI. The CDR3: CASSAWDRRGSYTDTQYF. The CDR3 DNA reads as TGTGCCAGCAGTGCATGGGACCGGAGGGGATCCTACACAGATACGCAGTATTTT.

Regarding this clonotype: Its ends do not fully match the called genes, so a read error is possible. The chain carries TRBV9 and TRBJ2-7; TRBD2 matches at 7 bases. From germline, CDR1 is SGDLS and CDR2 YYNGEE. CDR3 size: 15 residues. The CDR3 nucleotides read TGTGCCAGCAGCGTAGCGGGGGGTCCCTCCGACGAGCAGTACTTC. This sequence encodes CASSVAGGPSDEQYF.

This clonotype was seen many times. This rearrangement joins TRBV6-2 or TRBV6-3 to TRBJ2-1; D gene uncertain. V dropped 7 bases and J dropped 4 bases, with 11 bases sitting between them. Per the germline V gene, CDR1 is MNHEY and CDR2 is SVGEGT. This CDR3 is built from 13 residues. In DNA, the CDR3 is TGTGCCAGCACAGGTCGGATTTACAATGAGCAGTTCTTC. Its protein is CASTGRIYNEQFF.

This clonotype was counted at least ten times. The V call is TRBV7-3, the J call TRBJ2-7, with D tentatively TRBD2 (6 bases). Trimming shortened V by 3 bases and J by 7 bases, and 13 bases separated the two germline ends. Germline CDR1 reads SGHTA; CDR2 reads FQGTGA. This CDR3 contains 13 residues. CDR3 sequence: CASSFSFGGEQYF. CDR3 DNA: TGTGCCAGCAGCTTTTCCTTCGGGGGTGAGCAGTACTTC.

The table lists this clonotype with many counts. J is TRBJ2-6 and V is TRBV5-1; 9 bases fit TRBD1. Per the germline V gene, CDR1 is SGHRS and CDR2 is YFSETQ. V gave up 1 base and J gave up 8 bases; unmatched junction bases: 7. This CDR3 has 16 amino acids. CDR3: CASSLSGQGRSNVLTF. For the CDR3, the DNA is TGCGCCAGCAGCTTGTCCGGACAGGGGAGGTCCAACGTCCTGACTTTC. Full variable domain (outside the CDR3, taken from reference TRBV5-1 and TRBJ2-6): KAGVTQTPRYLIKTRGQQVTLSCSPISGHRSVSWYQQTPGQGLQFLFEYFSETQRNKGNFPGRFSGRQFSNSRSEMNVSTLELGDSALYLCASSLSGQGRSNVLTFGAGSRLTVL.

The table lists this clonotype with a few counts. This sequence joins TRBV7-9 and TRBJ1-1; D is unresolved. V lost 3 bases and J lost 6, with 5 bases in between. Germline lookup yields CDR1 SEHNR and CDR2 FQNEAQ (reference sequence). The CDR3 sequence is 11 residues long. Here the CDR3 DNA reads TGTGCCAGCAGCTTGACGGCTGAAGCTTTCTTT. It specifies CASSLTAEAFF.

This clonotype was seen many times. The V gene is TRBV20-1, the J gene TRBJ1-1; D is ambiguous. Between the trimmed V and J ends, which lost 7 bases and 2 bases, there was a span of 8 bases. In germline, CDR1 is DFQATT, CDR2 SNEGSKA (reference sequence). There are 11 residues in the CDR3. CDR3 nucleotides: TGCAGTGTGGGGAAAAACACTGAAGCTTTCTTT. This gives the protein CSVGKNTEAFF.

This clonotype appeared many times. The CDR3 nucleotides are TGCAGTGCCCCCGGGGGTTTAGAAGCTAGCACAGATACGCAGTATTTT. This sequence encodes CSAPGGLEASTDTQYF. This sequence joins TRBV20-1 and TRBJ2-3; a weak D match, TRBD2 (6 bases). The CDR3 covers 16 residues. Germline CDR1 and CDR2: DFQATT and SNEGSKA (reference sequence). The V end was cut by 6 bases, the J end by 0 bases, with 19 bases between.

About this clonotype itself: This may be a read error, as it is one base from a much larger clone. The chain carries TRBV4-3 and TRBJ2-3, with D perhaps matching TRBD2 (7 bases). The CDR3 length is 18 residues. Trimming stripped 1 base from V and 6 bases from J, with 23 bases between. CDR1 is LGHNA and CDR2 is YSLEER in the germline V gene. The CDR3 DNA is TGCGCCAGCAGCCAAGCCGCTGGACTAGGGGGGTCCCAGGATACGCAGTATTTT. The encoded protein is CASSQAAGLGGSQDTQYF.

The sample holds many counts of this clonotype. The CDR3 region has the DNA TGTGCCACCAGCAGAGATTCTGGGACATTGGTGCAGCAGCATTTT. Protein: CATSRDSGTLVQQHF. V usage is TRBV15 and J usage is TRBJ1-5; tentatively, D is TRBD1 (6 bases). CDR1 is LNHNV, CDR2 YYDKDF, per germline (reference sequence). Trimming stripped 0 bases from V and 13 bases from J, with 19 bases between. CDR3 length: 15 amino acids. The full variable domain, rest sourced from reference TRBV15 and TRBJ1-5, is DAMVIQNPRYQVTQFGKPVTLSCSQTLNHNVMYWYQQKSSQAPKLLFHYYDKDFNNEADTPDNFQSRRPNTSFCFLDIRSPGLGDTAMYLCATSRDSGTLVQQHFGDGTRLSIL.